This TCR beta chain is from a study of brain T cells in children with intractable seizures. The table came from immunoSEQ multiplex PCR; TCRdb's copy has only in-frame clones and leaves some out. The table includes about 340,000 clones, roughly 92% detected once. Time point indicated: blood from clinic visit 5 months post-surgery; TSC patient then seizure free. Sequencing was limited to surgery cases with top T cell transcript signatures in brain tissue. The V gene lost 5 bases and the J gene lost 1 base, with 15 bases spanning the gap. CDR3 length: 16 amino acids. Germline values: CDR1 MDHEN, CDR2 SYDVKM.

The V gene is TRBV28, the J gene TRBJ1-5; D is uncertain. The source of this sequence is a boy under two years old with tuberous sclerosis and intractable seizures. Material: peripheral blood, obtained roughly 5 months after surgery. CDR3 nucleotides: TGTGCCAGCAGTAAACTTCGGGCCTCAAGCAATCAGCCCCAGCATTTT. This translates into CASSKLRASSNQPQHF.